These 29 T cell receptor beta chains were all obtained from the same sample, sequenced in a study of blood T cell repertoires in COVID-19. Repertoires were generated with immunoSEQ multiplex PCR, while TCRdb's copy carries only in-frame clones and drops some. The sample records about 96,000 clones, over 60% being singletons. Input material: peripheral blood. These receptor sequences come from a man aged 45-65 years who had recovered from COVID-19.

The chain carries TRBV14 and TRBJ1-2; a possible D gene is TRBD1 (5 bases). The germline CDR1 and CDR2 sequences are SGHDN and FVKESK. This CDR3 is 14 amino acids long. Trimming stripped 1 base from V and 8 bases from J, with 14 bases between. The CDR3 sequence is CASSQAPVRGGYTF. The CDR3 region has the DNA TGTGCCAGCAGCCAAGCCCCAGTTCGGGGGGGCTACACCTTC.

The rearrangement uses TRBV7-2 and TRBJ1-2; 9 positions agree with TRBD1. The CDR3 has 15 residues. CDR1 SGHTA and CDR2 FQGNSA come from the germline V gene. The ends lost 3 bases at V and 3 bases at J; junction bases unmatched: 5. The CDR3 here is CASSFTGGGDYGYTF. DNA for the CDR3: TGTGCCAGCAGCTTTACAGGGGGCGGGGACTATGGCTACACCTTC. The entire variable domain, with the rest obtained from reference TRBV7-2 and TRBJ1-2, is as follows: GAGVSQSPSNKVTEKGKDVELRCDPISGHTALYWYRQSLGQGLEFLIYFQGNSAPDKSGLPSDRFSAERTGGSVSTLTIQRTQQEDSAVYLCASSFTGGGDYGYTFGSGTRLTVV.

This sequence joins TRBV27 and TRBJ1-2; D not certain. Germline values: CDR1 MNHEY, CDR2 SMNVEV (reference sequence). This CDR3 has 14 amino acids. The V gene lost 3 bases and the J gene lost 0 bases, with 8 bases spanning the gap. CDR3: CASSFGVPNYGYTF. In nucleotides, the CDR3 is TGTGCCAGCAGTTTTGGAGTTCCTAACTATGGCTACACCTTC.

This clone came up a few times. CDR3 nucleotides: TGTGCCAGCAGCTTCGCGGGACTAGCGGGAGTTGCCAACACCGGGGAGCTGTTTTTT. The encoded protein is CASSFAGLAGVANTGELFF. The genes are TRBV7-9 and TRBJ2-2, with 14 bases lining up with TRBD2. CDR1 and CDR2 (germline): SEHNR, FQNEAQ (reference sequence). The CDR3 is 19 amino acids. The V segment lost 3 bases and the J segment 2 bases; nucleotides outside the gene matches: 8.

Comments on this clone: Germline is not matched at one junction end, which may reflect a read error. The chain joins TRBV7-6 to TRBJ1-4; possible D gene TRBD1, 6 bases. The CDR3 is 14 residues long. Germline V gene data show CDR1 as SGHVS and CDR2 as FNYEAQ. The CDR3, as DNA: TGTGCCAGCGGTCTAGGGGGGGCTAACGAAAAACTGTTTTTT. It encodes CASGLGGANEKLFF.

The V and J genes are TRBV11-2 and TRBJ1-6; D might be TRBD1 (5 bases). This CDR3 contains 17 residues. Trimming removed 1 base at V and 6 bases at J, with 16 bases between. Per germline, CDR1 SGHAT and CDR2 FQNNGV. CDR3 in DNA: TGTGCCAGCAGCTTAGCGTACGGCCGGGGGAGTAATTCACCCCTCCACTTT. Protein sequence: CASSLAYGRGSNSPLHF.

The rearrangement uses TRBV2 and TRBJ2-3; 8 bases fit TRBD1. Germline V CDR1 and CDR2: SNHLY, FYNNEI. The CDR3 loop spans 14 amino acids. V lost 6 bases to trimming and J lost 2 bases; unmatched junction nucleotides: 4. The CDR3: CASRRTGPTDTQYF. The DNA of the CDR3 is TGTGCCAGCAGAAGGACAGGGCCCACAGATACGCAGTATTTT.

The genes are TRBV6-5 and TRBJ1-1; maybe TRBD1 (6 bases). The CDR3 contains 11 residues. Trimming shortened V by 4 bases and J by 12 bases, and 12 bases separated the two germline ends. In germline, CDR1 is MNHEY, CDR2 SVGAGI. CDR3 in amino acids: CASSSTGPSFF. The DNA for the CDR3 is TGTGCCAGCAGTTCGACAGGTCCCTCTTTCTTT.

The chain uses TRBV19 and TRBJ1-4, with TRBD1 matching over 7 bases. The V segment lost 4 bases and the J segment 8 bases; nucleotides outside the gene matches: 4. Germline-derived CDR1 and CDR2 are LNHDA and SQIVND (reference sequence). This CDR3 spans 13 amino acids. The CDR3 nucleotides are TGTGCCAGTAGTACAGGACAGGTGGAAAAACTGTTTTTT. As protein: CASSTGQVEKLFF.

This clone was counted between two and nine times. CDR3 loop: CASSLGGTNLYEQYF. In DNA, the CDR3 is TGTGCCAGCAGCTTGGGGGGGACTAACCTCTACGAGCAGTACTTC. The chain is built from TRBV7-9 and TRBJ2-7; TRBD2 matches 7 bases. CDR1 and CDR2 from the germline V gene are SEHNR and FQNEAQ (reference sequence). The CDR3 length is 15 residues. The J segment lost 3 bases and the V segment lost 3 bases, leaving 8 bases of the junction unmatched.

The V call is TRBV4-2, the J call TRBJ2-3; tentative D call: TRBD1 (6 bases). Germline CDR1 and CDR2: LGHNA and YNFKEQ. Trimming removed 0 bases at V and 3 bases at J, with 7 bases between. This CDR3 has 14 residues. The CDR3 sequence is CASSQETGTDTQYF. The CDR3 coding sequence is TGTGCCAGCAGCCAAGAAACAGGGACAGATACGCAGTATTTT.

The J gene is TRBJ2-3, the V gene TRBV5-1, with 8 bases aligning to TRBD2. CDR3 length: 15 residues. Germline V gene lookup returns CDR1 SGHRS and CDR2 YFSETQ. Losses at the gene ends were 0 bases for V and 8 bases for J; bases not matched to a gene: 8. As DNA, the CDR3 is TGCGCCAGCAGCTTGGCGGGAGGGCAAACTCTTACGCAGTATTTT. Translation: CASSLAGGQTLTQYF.

This clone showed up just a few times. The chain employs TRBV7-2 and TRBJ2-2, with a weak D call TRBD1 (6 bases). The CDR3 totals 15 residues. V gave up 0 bases and J gave up 5 bases, with 10 bases separating them. Germline values: CDR1 SGHTA, CDR2 FQGNSA. The CDR3 region has the DNA TGTGCCAGCAGCTTAGCACAGACAGGAACCGGGGAGCTGTTTTTT. It is translated as CASSLAQTGTGELFF.

The chain is built from TRBV7-2 and TRBJ1-2, with 10 nucleotides matching TRBD1. CDR1 SGHTA and CDR2 FQGNSA come from the germline V gene. CDR3 length: 14 amino acids. J lost 7 bases, V lost 4 bases, and 6 bases had no gene match. CDR3 amino acids: CASSSGTGDGGYTF. CDR3 bases: TGTGCCAGCAGCTCCGGGACAGGGGATGGTGGCTACACCTTC.

The chain uses TRBV27 and TRBJ1-2; a weak D match, TRBD1 (6 bases). The V end was cut by 2 bases, the J end by 7 bases, with 11 bases between. CDR3 size: 13 residues. Germline loops: CDR1 MNHEY, CDR2 SMNVEV (reference sequence). In nucleotides, the CDR3 is TGTGCCAGCAGTTTAATCAGGGGTTCTGGCTACACCTTC. Its translation is CASSLIRGSGYTF.

The rearrangement links TRBV19 to TRBJ2-4; 9 bases align to TRBD2. The CDR3 runs 17 residues. From germline, CDR1 is LNHDA and CDR2 SQIVND (reference sequence). V trimming: 5 bases; J trimming: 0 bases; junction bases outside the gene matches: 8. The CDR3 DNA is TGTGCCAGTAGTGCCCGACTAGCGGATGTAGCCAAAAACATTCAGTACTTC. Its translation: CASSARLADVAKNIQYF.

This clone has just a few counts. J is TRBJ2-1 and V is TRBV9; 9 bases map to TRBD1. Germline assignment: CDR1 SGDLS and CDR2 YYNGEE. The CDR3 length is 14 residues. J gave up 10 bases and V 3 bases, and 8 bases lay outside the gene matches. DNA of the CDR3: TGTGCCAGCAGCGACCGGGACAGGGAATTGGAGCAGTTCTTC. Protein sequence: CASSDRDRELEQFF.

This chain links TRBV2 with TRBJ2-6; D is perhaps TRBD1 (5 bases). Germline assignment: CDR1 SNHLY and CDR2 FYNNEI. This CDR3 spans 16 amino acids. V lost 5 bases to trimming and J lost 0 bases, with 11 bases between them. The CDR3 nucleotides are TGTGCCAGCAGTACTCGACAGAGCTCTGGGGCCAACGTCCTGACTTTC. Residues: CASSTRQSSGANVLTF.

CDR3 protein: CASSYLRDMSYEQYF. The DNA for the CDR3 is TGTGCCAGCAGTTACCTACGGGACATGTCATACGAGCAGTACTTC. The chain combines TRBV2 with TRBJ2-7, with D perhaps matching TRBD1 (6 bases). This CDR3 region has 15 residues. V was shortened by 5 bases and J by 4 bases, with 18 bases between the two germline ends. CDR1 is SNHLY, CDR2 FYNNEI, per germline.

The chain links TRBV6-5 to TRBJ2-2; D call uncertain. Looked up from germline, CDR1 is MNHEY and CDR2 is SVGAGI. The CDR3 consists of 14 residues. V shed 1 base and J shed 6 bases, with 9 bases lying between them. The CDR3 is CASSYLKTAGELFF. In DNA, the CDR3 is TGTGCCAGCAGTTACTTAAAGACTGCCGGGGAGCTGTTTTTT.

The V gene is TRBV7-2, the J gene TRBJ2-7, with D tentatively TRBD1 (6 bases). Germline V gene sequence: CDR1 SGHTA, CDR2 FQGNSA. This CDR3 has 14 residues. Trimming left V 3 bases short and J 1 base short, with 10 bases between. The CDR3 DNA reads as TGTGCCAGCAGCTTCCGGGACACTTCCTACGAGCAGTACTTC. The encoded protein is CASSFRDTSYEQYF.

V is TRBV6-2 or TRBV6-3 and J is TRBJ1-2; 10 bases map to TRBD1. The CDR3 is 16 residues long. Germline-derived CDR1 and CDR2 are MNHEY and SVGEGT. V lost 2 bases and J lost 8; bases outside the gene matches: 11. Written as DNA, the CDR3 is TGTGCCAGCAGTTACCAGGACAGGGGGAACGAAGGCGGCTACACCTTC. Its translation: CASSYQDRGNEGGYTF.

This chain joins TRBV19 and TRBJ1-1; D remains ambiguous. The CDR3 contains 11 residues. Trimming removed 5 bases at V and 1 base at J, with 2 bases between. Germline V CDR1 and CDR2: LNHDA, SQIVND (reference sequence). The CDR3 DNA sequence: TGTGCCAGTAGTCGGAACACTGAAGCTTTCTTT. Protein: CASSRNTEAFF.

This chain connects TRBV7-9 to TRBJ1-2; possibly TRBD1 for D (6 bases). Germline V gene sequence: CDR1 SEHNR, CDR2 FQNEAQ (reference sequence). The CDR3 loop spans 12 amino acids. V was shortened by 4 bases and J by 10 bases, with 13 bases between the two germline ends. The CDR3 reads CASSSGTRDYTF. As DNA, the CDR3 is TGTGCCAGCAGCTCCGGGACACGAGACTACACCTTC.

This clone was seen only a few times. The V gene is TRBV3-1 (or the pseudogene TRBV3-2), the J gene TRBJ2-5; 11 bases agree with TRBD2. This CDR3 region has 16 residues. V shed 3 bases and J 3 bases; nucleotides not matched to a gene: 6. CDR1 is LGHDT and CDR2 is YNNKEL in the germline V gene (reference sequence). This CDR3 is CASSHLGLAAKETQYF. As DNA, the CDR3 is TGTGCCAGCAGCCACCTGGGACTAGCGGCTAAAGAGACCCAGTACTTC.

The chain combines TRBV4-2 with TRBJ2-1; D unresolved. The germline gives CDR1 LGHNA, CDR2 YNFKEQ. Between the trimmed V and J ends, which lost 5 bases and 4 bases, there was a span of 9 bases. The CDR3 totals 13 residues. This chain's CDR3 is CASSIELYNEQFF. In DNA, the CDR3 is TGTGCCAGCAGCATTGAGCTATACAATGAGCAGTTCTTC.

The V and J genes are TRBV5-4 and TRBJ1-4; 10 bases match TRBD1. CDR3 size: 16 residues. CDR1 SGHNT and CDR2 YYREEE come from the germline V gene (reference sequence). With V trimmed by 4 bases and J by 10 bases, 13 bases remained unmatched. Here the CDR3 DNA reads TGTGCCAGCAGCCCCGGGACAGGGGTCGGGCGGGGAAAACTGTTTTTT. Protein: CASSPGTGVGRGKLFF.

The chain couples TRBV5-4 to TRBJ1-4; possible D gene TRBD1, 6 bases. Germline V gives CDR1 SGHNT, CDR2 YYREEE (reference sequence). The CDR3 contains 16 residues. The V end was cut by 3 bases, the J end by 0 bases, with 12 bases between. CDR3 DNA sequence: TGTGCCAGCAGCTGGAAACGACAGGCAACTAATGAAAAACTGTTTTTT. Its protein product is CASSWKRQATNEKLFF.

The V and J genes are TRBV6-5 and TRBJ1-1, with 7 positions matching TRBD1. The CDR3 runs to 15 residues. V shed 6 bases, J shed 1 base, and the junction held 8 bases outside the gene matches. Germline V gene lookup returns CDR1 MNHEY and CDR2 SVGAGI. The CDR3 bases are TGTGCCAGCAGGCGACAGGGCTGGGGGAACACTGAAGCTTTCTTT. It encodes CASRRQGWGNTEAFF.